Listed here are 5 T cell receptor beta chains from one sample, sequenced in a study of Graves' ophthalmopathy and Graves' hyperthyroidism. TCR beta CDR3 regions were amplified from RNA transcripts. The first-round RT-PCR employed HTBI primers together with the Qiagen OneStep RT-PCR kit. A multiplex PCR was then performed as the second round. TCRdb analysed the multiplex PCR reads with MiXCR anew, one entry per CDR3 protein. The sample has hundreds of thousands of distinct CDR3 sequences, over 40% seen once. The specimen was peripheral blood. These receptors originate from an adult man with Graves' ophthalmopathy.

About this clonotype: Germline is not matched at one junction end, which may reflect a read error. V and J are TRBV29-1 and TRBJ1-2; unclear D gene. Germline CDR1 and CDR2: SQVTM and ANQGSEA. CDR3 length: 14 residues. DNA of the CDR3: TGCAGCGTAGAAGCTGACACCATCGGGTATGGCTACACCTTC. Its translation: CSVEADTIGYGYTF.

This clonotype was recorded a few times. The CDR3 coding sequence is TGTGCCAGCAGTTTTGTCCCGAATCAGCCCCAGCATTTT. Encoded protein: CASSFVPNQPQHF. The chain links TRBV12-3 or TRBV12-4 to TRBJ1-5; D is uncertain. The CDR3 covers 13 residues. Trimming shortened V by 3 bases and J by 4 bases, and 7 bases separated the two germline ends.

The chain employs TRBV12-3 or TRBV12-4 and TRBJ2-5; 10 bases match TRBD1. V was clipped by 4 bases and J by 10 bases; unmatched bases: 6. This CDR3 spans 13 amino acids. The CDR3 here is CASSSAGTGVQYF. In nucleotides, the CDR3 is TGTGCCAGCAGTTCGGCCGGGACAGGGGTCCAGTACTTC.

This clonotype was found many times. The chain couples TRBV19 to TRBJ1-2, with D possibly being TRBD1 (5 bases). Trimming took 2 bases from V and 4 from J, leaving 11 bases between them. The CDR3 covers 14 residues. Germline V gene lookup returns CDR1 LNHDA and CDR2 SQIVND (reference sequence). CDR3 loop: CASSIRGVIYGYTF. CDR3 nucleotides: TGTGCCAGTAGTATAAGAGGGGTCATCTATGGCTACACCTTC.

J is TRBJ1-2 and V is TRBV10-3, with TRBD1 identical over 7 bases. The CDR3 runs 14 residues. Germline CDR1 is ENHRY and CDR2 is SYGVKD. The V segment lost 6 bases and the J segment 3 bases; nucleotides outside the gene matches: 7. For the CDR3, the DNA is TGTGCCATCAGCAGGGGGAAGGACTACTATGGCTACACCTTC. Its translation is CAISRGKDYYGYTF.